This TCR beta chain was identified in a study of graft-versus-host responses after intestinal transplantation. Germline trimming cut 1 base from V and 0 bases from J; bases unmatched to any gene: 2. CDR1 is LGHNA and CDR2 is YNFKEQ in the germline V gene. The length of the CDR3 is 15 residues. Only in-frame clones appear in the TCRdb table, and some are missing; sequencing was by immunoSEQ multiplex PCR. Here the sample spans approximately 78,000 clones, around nine tenths being singletons. Comment on this clone: What it binds is unknown.

The sample consisted of unstimulated CD8+ T cells sorted from spleen or lymph node cells, taken before transplant. This sequence joins TRBV4-2 and TRBJ2-7; 8 positions agree with TRBD2. The sequence was obtained from a human donor who was the organ donor for an intestinal transplant. The DNA for the CDR3 is TGTGCCAGCAGCCAAGCGGGGGGGCGCTCCTACGAGCAGTACTTC. This translates into CASSQAGGRSYEQYF.